The 14 T cell receptor beta chains presented below share a single source sample, sequenced in a study of identifying expanded T cells in peripheral blood. Some clones are missing from TCRdb's copy, which holds only in-frame ones; the method was immunoSEQ multiplex PCR. The sample comprises 90,000 to 100,000 clones, roughly 87% of which are singletons, and around 5.9% rests with the top ten. What was sequenced was blood. These TCRs come from a person aged 18 to 75 in good health.

This chain connects TRBV4-3 to TRBJ2-1; D not certain. Germline CDR1 LGHNA, CDR2 YSLEER. This CDR3 is built from 13 residues. Trimming shortened V by 4 bases and J by 6 bases, and 10 bases separated the two germline ends. CDR3 sequence reads: CASSPPLSNEQFF. DNA of the CDR3: TGCGCCAGCAGCCCCCCCCTGTCCAATGAGCAGTTCTTC.

The rearrangement uses TRBV7-2 and TRBJ1-5; possibly TRBD1 for D (5 bases). With 5 bases removed from V and 3 bases from J, the gap between germline ends came to 8 bases. This CDR3 is built from 13 residues. CDR1 is SGHTA and CDR2 is FQGNSA in the germline V gene. The CDR3 reads CASSTDNNQPQHF. CDR3 DNA: TGTGCCAGCAGCACGGACAACAATCAGCCCCAGCATTTT.

The chain carries TRBV5-1 and TRBJ1-4; a weak D match, TRBD1 (5 bases). V was trimmed by 4 bases and J by 5 bases, leaving 15 bases between them. Germline CDR1 is SGHRS and CDR2 is YFSETQ. CDR3 length equals 15 residues. Here the CDR3 reads CASSPGGPGNEKLFF. As DNA, the CDR3 is TGCGCCAGCAGCCCCGGGGGTCCAGGGAATGAAAAACTGTTTTTT.

The rearrangement links TRBV5-1 to TRBJ2-2, with D perhaps TRBD1 (5 bases). The V and J ends lost 1 base and 3 bases respectively, with 10 bases between them. The germline V gene has CDR1 SGHRS and CDR2 YFSETQ. This CDR3 region has 15 residues. The CDR3 spells CASSLSSGYTGELFF. CDR3 bases: TGCGCCAGCAGCTTGTCGTCAGGGTACACCGGGGAGCTGTTTTTT.

The chain has TRBV4-2 and TRBJ2-1, with a tentative D call TRBD2 (6 bases). V gave up 0 bases and J gave up 8 bases, with 11 bases separating them. The CDR3 contains 14 residues. CDR1 is LGHNA and CDR2 is YNFKEQ in the germline V gene. CDR3 nucleotides: TGTGCCAGCAGCCAAGAGAAAGGAGGGGATGAGCAGTTCTTC. Protein sequence: CASSQEKGGDEQFF.

This clone has a handful of counts. The CDR3 DNA sequence: TGTGCCAGCTCACCGGTCTGGACAGGGGTTTCTGGGGAGCAGTACTTC. It yields the protein CASSPVWTGVSGEQYF. This chain links TRBV18 with TRBJ2-7; 9 bases map to TRBD1. Per germline, CDR1 KGHSH and CDR2 LQKENI. This CDR3 comprises 16 residues. V was clipped by 3 bases and J by 7 bases; unmatched bases: 13.

This chain joins TRBV29-1 and TRBJ1-2; D might be TRBD1 (6 bases). V lost 6 bases and J 0 bases, leaving 11 bases between the germline ends. Germline V CDR1 and CDR2: SQVTM, ANQGSEA. This CDR3 spans 13 amino acids. In DNA, the CDR3 is TGCAGCGTCGATACAGGGACTAACTATGGCTACACCTTC. It translates to CSVDTGTNYGYTF.

V usage is TRBV18 and J usage is TRBJ1-5; the match to TRBD1 covers 7 bases. The CDR3 spans 13 residues. CDR1 and CDR2 (germline): KGHSH, LQKENI. V shed 3 bases and J 5 bases; nucleotides not matched to a gene: 1. CDR3 sequence: CASSPDRDQPQHF. The CDR3 region has the DNA TGTGCCAGCTCACCTGACAGGGATCAGCCCCAGCATTTT.

The gene calls are TRBV5-5 and TRBJ1-2; D is perhaps TRBD1 (6 bases). The CDR3 has 15 amino acids. Per germline, CDR1 SGHKS and CDR2 YYEKEE (reference sequence). With 0 bases removed from V and 4 bases from J, the gap between germline ends came to 13 bases. The CDR3 DNA follows: TGTGCCAGCAGCTTGGGACCGACAGGCACCTATGGCTACACCTTC. Protein: CASSLGPTGTYGYTF.

The chain carries TRBV21-1 and TRBJ2-1; TRBD1, the D gene given by the table, was not confirmed from the DNA. TRBV21-1 has pseudogene status. The CDR3 is 23 amino acids. The CDR3 is CASSTRTQPWSRDRVRGYNEQFF. CDR3 DNA: TGTGCCAGCAGCACCCGGACACAACCTTGGTCCCGGGACAGGGTACGGGGCTACAATGAGCAGTTCTTC.

This rearrangement joins TRBV11-1 to TRBJ2-6; maybe TRBD1 (5 bases). Germline CDR1 is SGHAT and CDR2 is FQDESV (reference sequence). Trimming shortened V by 2 bases and J by 2 bases, and 7 bases separated the two germline ends. CDR3 size: 15 residues. The CDR3 nucleotides read TGTGCCAGCAGCTTACAGGGAACTGGGGCCAACGTCCTGACTTTC. It specifies CASSLQGTGANVLTF.

The CDR3 region is CASLSGGTDTQYF. CDR3 in DNA: TGTGCCAGCCTATCCGGGGGCACAGATACGCAGTATTTT. This rearrangement joins TRBV19 to TRBJ2-3; D perhaps matches TRBD2 (5 bases). Germline lookup yields CDR1 LNHDA and CDR2 SQIVND (reference sequence). This CDR3 contains 13 residues. The germline V and J ends were trimmed by 9 bases and 1 base, with 11 bases remaining between them.

This chain uses TRBV11-2 with TRBJ2-1; D is perhaps TRBD1 (5 bases). V shed 4 bases and J shed 5 bases, with 15 bases lying between them. Germline assignment: CDR1 SGHAT and CDR2 FQNNGV. The CDR3 is made up of 15 amino acids. CDR3 region: CASSYPLGRDNEQFF. In nucleotides, the CDR3 is TGTGCCAGCAGCTACCCCCTCGGCAGGGACAATGAGCAGTTCTTC.

The CDR3 spells CASSPPAGSEQYF. The CDR3 bases are TGTGCCAGCTCACCACCGGCAGGGTCCGAGCAGTACTTC. The chain has TRBV18 and TRBJ2-7; D possibly corresponds to TRBD1 (5 bases). With 0 bases removed from V and 6 bases from J, the gap between germline ends came to 9 bases. Germline CDR1 is KGHSH and CDR2 is LQKENI. CDR3 size: 13 residues.